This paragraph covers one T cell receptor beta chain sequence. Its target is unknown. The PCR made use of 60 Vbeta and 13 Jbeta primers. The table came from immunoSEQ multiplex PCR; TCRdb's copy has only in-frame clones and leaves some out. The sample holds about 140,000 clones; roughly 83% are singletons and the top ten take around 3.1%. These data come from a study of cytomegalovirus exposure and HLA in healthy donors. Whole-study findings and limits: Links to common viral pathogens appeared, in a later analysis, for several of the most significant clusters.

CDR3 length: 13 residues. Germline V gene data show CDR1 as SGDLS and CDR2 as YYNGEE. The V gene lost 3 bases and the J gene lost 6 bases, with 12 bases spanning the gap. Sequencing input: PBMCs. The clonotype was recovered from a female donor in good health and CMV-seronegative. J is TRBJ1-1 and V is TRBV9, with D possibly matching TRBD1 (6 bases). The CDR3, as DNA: TGTGCCAGCAGCGCAATCGGACAGCCTGAAGCTTTCTTT. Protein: CASSAIGQPEAFF.